Described below is a single TCR beta chain sequence and its context. The data originate from a study of technical replicates of blood from a few donors. Assay used: immunoSEQ multiplex PCR; TCRdb lists only in-frame clones, some missing. The table has around 72,000 clones, 91% seen once; the top ten hold roughly 4.3%. This receptor was identified in a human donor in good health. Some clones in this sample may be carry-over from other donors' samples. Sequenced input: PBMCs.

CDR3: CASSPGWTYNEQFF. DNA for the CDR3: TGTGCCAGCAGCCCGGGGTGGACCTACAATGAGCAGTTCTTC. This rearrangement joins TRBV4-2 to TRBJ2-1; maybe TRBD2 (5 bases). In germline, CDR1 is LGHNA, CDR2 YNFKEQ. V gave up 4 bases and J gave up 2 bases, with 9 bases separating them. The CDR3 extends over 14 amino acids.